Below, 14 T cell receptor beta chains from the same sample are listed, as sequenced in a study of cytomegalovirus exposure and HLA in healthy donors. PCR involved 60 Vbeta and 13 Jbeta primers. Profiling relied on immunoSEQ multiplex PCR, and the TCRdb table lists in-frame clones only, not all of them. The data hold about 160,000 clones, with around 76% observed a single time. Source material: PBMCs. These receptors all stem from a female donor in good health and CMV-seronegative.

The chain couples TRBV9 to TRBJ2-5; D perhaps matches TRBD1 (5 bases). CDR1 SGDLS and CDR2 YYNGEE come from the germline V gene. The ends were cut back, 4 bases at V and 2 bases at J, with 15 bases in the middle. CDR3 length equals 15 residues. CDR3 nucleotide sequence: TGTGCCAGCAGCAATAGCTGGGGCAAACAAGAGACCCAGTACTTC. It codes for CASSNSWGKQETQYF.

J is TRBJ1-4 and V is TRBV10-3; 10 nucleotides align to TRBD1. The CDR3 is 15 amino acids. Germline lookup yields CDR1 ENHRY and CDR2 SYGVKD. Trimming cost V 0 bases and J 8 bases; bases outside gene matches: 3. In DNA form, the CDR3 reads TGTGCCATCAGTGAGTCGGGACAGGGGCGAGAAAAACTGTTTTTT. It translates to CAISESGQGREKLFF.

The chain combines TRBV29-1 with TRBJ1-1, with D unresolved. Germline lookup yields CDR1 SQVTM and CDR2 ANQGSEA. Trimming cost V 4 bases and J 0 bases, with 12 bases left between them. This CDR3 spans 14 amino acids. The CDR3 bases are TGCAGCGTTGTTGGCCGAACGATGAACACTGAAGCTTTCTTT. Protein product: CSVVGRTMNTEAFF. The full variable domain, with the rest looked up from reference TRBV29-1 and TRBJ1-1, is SAVISQKPSRDICQRGTSLTIQCQVDSQVTMMFWYRQQPGQSLTLIATANQGSEATYESGFVIDKFPISRPNLTFSTLTVSNMSPEDSSIYLCSVVGRTMNTEAFFGQGTRLTVV.

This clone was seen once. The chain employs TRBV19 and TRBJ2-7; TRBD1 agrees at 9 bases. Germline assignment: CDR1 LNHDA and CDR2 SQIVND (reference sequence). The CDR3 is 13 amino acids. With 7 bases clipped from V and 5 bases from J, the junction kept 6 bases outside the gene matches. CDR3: CASKGTGSHEQYF. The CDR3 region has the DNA TGTGCCAGTAAAGGGACAGGGAGCCACGAGCAGTACTTC.

CDR3 protein: CASSLVRQGSTQYF. CDR3 nucleotides: TGTGCCAGCAGCTTGGTGCGACAGGGTAGTACGCAGTATTTT. The chain carries TRBV5-6 and TRBJ2-3; 7 positions agree with TRBD1. The V segment lost 0 bases and the J segment 8 bases; nucleotides outside the gene matches: 6. Germline-derived CDR1 and CDR2 are SGHDT and YYEEEE. CDR3 length: 14 amino acids.

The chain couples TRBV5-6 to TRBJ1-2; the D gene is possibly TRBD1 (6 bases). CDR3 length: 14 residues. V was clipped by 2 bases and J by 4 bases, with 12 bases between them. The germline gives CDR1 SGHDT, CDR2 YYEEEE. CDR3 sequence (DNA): TGTGCCAGCAGCTTCAGGGGAGTGGTCTATGGCTACACCTTC. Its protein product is CASSFRGVVYGYTF.

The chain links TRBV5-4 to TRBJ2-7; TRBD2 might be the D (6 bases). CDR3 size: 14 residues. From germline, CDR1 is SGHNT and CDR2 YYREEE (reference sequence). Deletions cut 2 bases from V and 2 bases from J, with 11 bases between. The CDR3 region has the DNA TGTGCCAGCAGCTTAGGGGACTCGACCTACGAGCAGTACTTC. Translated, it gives CASSLGDSTYEQYF.

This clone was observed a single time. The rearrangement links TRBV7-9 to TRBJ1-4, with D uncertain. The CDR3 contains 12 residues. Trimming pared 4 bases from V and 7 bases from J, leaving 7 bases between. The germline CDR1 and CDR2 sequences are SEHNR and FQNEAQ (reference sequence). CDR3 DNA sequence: TGTGCCAGCAGCTCCATTTTTGAAAAACTGTTTTTT. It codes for CASSSIFEKLFF. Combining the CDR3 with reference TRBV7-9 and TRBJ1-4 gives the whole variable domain DTGVSQNPRHKITKRGQNVTFRCDPISEHNRLYWYRQTLGQGPEFLTYFQNEAQLEKSRLLSDRFSAERPKGSFSTLEIQRTEQGDSAMYLCASSSIFEKLFFGSGTQLSVL.

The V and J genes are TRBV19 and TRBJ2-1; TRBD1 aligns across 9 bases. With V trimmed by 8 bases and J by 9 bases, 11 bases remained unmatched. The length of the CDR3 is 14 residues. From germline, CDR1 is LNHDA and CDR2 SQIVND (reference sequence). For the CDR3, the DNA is TGTGCCAGTCGTCACAGGGGGCAGGGTAGTGAGCAGTTCTTC. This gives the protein CASRHRGQGSEQFF.

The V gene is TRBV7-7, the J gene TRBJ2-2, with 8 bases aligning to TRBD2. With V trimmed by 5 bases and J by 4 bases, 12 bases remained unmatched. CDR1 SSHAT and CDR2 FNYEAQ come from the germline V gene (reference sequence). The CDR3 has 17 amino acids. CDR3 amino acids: CASSPRAAAGGTGELFF. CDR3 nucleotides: TGTGCCAGCAGCCCCAGAGCCGCCGCGGGAGGCACCGGGGAGCTGTTTTTT.

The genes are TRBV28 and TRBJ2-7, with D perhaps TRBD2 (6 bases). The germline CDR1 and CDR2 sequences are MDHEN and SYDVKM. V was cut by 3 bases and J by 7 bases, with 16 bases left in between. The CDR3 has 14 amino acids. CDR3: CASSLQGYRGEQYF. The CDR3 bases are TGTGCCAGCAGTTTGCAAGGCTACCGGGGGGAGCAGTACTTC.

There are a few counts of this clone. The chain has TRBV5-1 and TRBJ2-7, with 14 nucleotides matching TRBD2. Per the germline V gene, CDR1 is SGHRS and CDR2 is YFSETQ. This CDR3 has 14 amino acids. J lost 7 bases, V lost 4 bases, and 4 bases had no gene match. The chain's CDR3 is CASSLGLAGVEQYF. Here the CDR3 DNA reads TGCGCCAGCAGCCTGGGACTAGCGGGAGTAGAGCAGTACTTC. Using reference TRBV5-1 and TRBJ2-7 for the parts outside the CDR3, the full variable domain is KAGVTQTPRYLIKTRGQQVTLSCSPISGHRSVSWYQQTPGQGLQFLFEYFSETQRNKGNFPGRFSGRQFSNSRSEMNVSTLELGDSALYLCASSLGLAGVEQYFGPGTRLTVT.

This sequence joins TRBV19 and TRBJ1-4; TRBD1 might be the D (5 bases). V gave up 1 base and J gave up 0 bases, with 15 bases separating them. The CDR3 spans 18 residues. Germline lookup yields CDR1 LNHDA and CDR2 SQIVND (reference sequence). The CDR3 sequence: CASSIGKGAPATNEKLFF. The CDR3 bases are TGTGCCAGTAGTATAGGAAAAGGGGCTCCCGCAACTAATGAAAAACTGTTTTTT.

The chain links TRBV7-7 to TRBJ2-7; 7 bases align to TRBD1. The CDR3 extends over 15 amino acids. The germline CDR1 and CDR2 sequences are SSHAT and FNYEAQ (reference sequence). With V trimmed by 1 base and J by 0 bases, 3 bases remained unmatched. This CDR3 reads CASSLERGPSYEQYF. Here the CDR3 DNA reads TGTGCCAGCAGCTTAGAGAGGGGGCCCTCCTACGAGCAGTACTTC.